Given below is one T cell receptor beta chain in context. What it binds is unknown. PCR primers comprised 60 Vbeta and 13 Jbeta primers. Measured with immunoSEQ multiplex PCR; TCRdb has only the in-frame clones, and not every one. Among 150,000 to 170,000 clones listed, 70% to 80% were seen once. With 1 base clipped from V and 2 bases from J, the junction kept 2 bases outside the gene matches. The germline gives CDR1 SGDLS, CDR2 YYNGEE. This CDR3 contains 15 residues. This sample is part of a study of cytomegalovirus exposure and HLA in healthy donors. Study results and limitations: A reported reduction in N-insertions relative to the 666-donor mean was seen in an Asian-associated ancestry cluster in a later analysis.

The gene calls are TRBV9 and TRBJ2-5; 10 bases align to TRBD2. Specimen: PBMCs. The receptor was derived from a man aged 25-40 years in good health and CMV-seropositive. CDR3: CASSVTSGAQETQYF. CDR3 coding DNA: TGTGCCAGCAGCGTAACTAGCGGGGCGCAAGAGACCCAGTACTTC.